This T cell receptor (beta chain) was sequenced in a study of T cell responses to AZD1222 COVID-19 vaccine. The assay was immunoSEQ multiplex PCR, and TCRdb's table has in-frame clones only and misses some. The sample has 45,000 to 65,000 clones; 80% to 90% are singletons. The CDR3 runs 13 residues. V gave up 4 bases and J gave up 4 bases, with 11 bases separating them. Looked up from germline, CDR1 is SGHRS and CDR2 is YFSETQ. This clonotype originated in an adult in good health. The sequencing here drew on peripheral blood, taken on day 0 of AZD1222 vaccination. The J gene is TRBJ1-1, the V gene TRBV5-1; a weak D match, TRBD1 (6 bases). The CDR3 DNA reads as TGCGCCAGCAGCCAGCAGGGGCTCACTGAAGCTTTCTTT. Residues: CASSQQGLTEAFF.